This TCR beta chain stems from a study of CD4 T cell repertoires in COVID-19. Concerning this clone: The antigen remains undetermined.

The CDR3 has 14 amino acids. Germline trimming cut 4 bases from V and 5 bases from J; bases unmatched to any gene: 8. In germline, CDR1 is SGHKS, CDR2 YYEKEE (reference sequence). Study results and limitations: Some SARS-CoV-2 clonotypes, between roughly 7 and 27%, recurred in SARS-CoV and/or HKU1 cultures.

Generated by immunoSEQ multiplex PCR, the TCRdb table keeps only in-frame clones and is missing some. Altogether fewer than 10,000 clones are present, approximately 80% being singletons, with the ten largest covering about 2%. Sequencing was done directly on freshly isolated, uncultured memory T cells. The sequences come from effector memory CD4+ T cells from blood, collected before the COVID-19 pandemic. The TCR sequence derives from a human donor who had COVID-19. The chain has TRBV5-5 and TRBJ2-7, with 8 bases aligning to TRBD1. In DNA, the CDR3 is TGTGCCAGCAGCAAACCCGGACAGGGCCACGAGCAGTACTTC. This translates into CASSKPGQGHEQYF.